Sequencing of this TCR beta chain was carried out in a study of technical replicates of blood from a handful of donors. Only in-frame clones appear in the TCRdb table, and some are missing; sequencing was by immunoSEQ multiplex PCR. Of over 55,000 clones in the sample, around 97% were seen once. Germline-derived CDR1 and CDR2 are SGHRS and YFSETQ. V trimming: 3 bases; J trimming: 5 bases; junction bases outside the gene matches: 3. This CDR3 is 14 amino acids long. V usage is TRBV5-1 and J usage is TRBJ2-3; 10 bases fit TRBD1. This TCR came from a human donor in good health. Sequencing was done on a sample of T cells isolated from PBMCs. The CDR3 region has the DNA TGCGCCAGCAGCTATGGACAGGGGGGAGATACGCAGTATTTT. Its translation is CASSYGQGGDTQYF.